These T cell receptor beta chains were read from a single sample in a study of blood T cell repertoires in COVID-19. The repertoire was sequenced with immunoSEQ multiplex PCR; TCRdb's copy has only in-frame clones and lacks some. Among 130,000 to 150,000 clones listed, roughly 88% were seen once. Sequences were obtained from peripheral blood. These receptors were obtained from a woman aged 45-65 years with acute or convalescent COVID-19. Each CDR3 is given with its conserved first and last residue. A D gene is named only where the DNA matches it firmly. Rows give clone size only sometimes, using once, few, many, or a class for an expanded clone.

j_call,d_call,v_call,clone_size,cdr3_nt,cdr3_aa
TRBJ1-1,-,TRBV7-9,-,TGTGCCAGCAGCTCAATTGGAGCGAGCACTGAAGCTTTCTTT,CASSSIGASTEAFF
TRBJ2-7,TRBD2,TRBV9,-,TGTGCCAGCAGCGACCCGACTAGCGGGAGGGCCGAGCAGTACTTC,CASSDPTSGRAEQYF
TRBJ2-3,-,TRBV19,-,TGTGCCAGCACCTCTGAAGGGGGAGATGTAACAGATACGCAGTATTTT,CASTSEGGDVTDTQYF
TRBJ2-1,TRBD2,TRBV7-9,-,TGTGCCAGCAGCCCGACTAGCGGCCCCCTATCGGGACGCTACAATGAGCAGTTCTTC,CASSPTSGPLSGRYNEQFF
TRBJ1-2,-,TRBV4-1,-,TGCGCCAGCAGCCAAGACCCAGGGATCAGCTATGGCTACACCTTC,CASSQDPGISYGYTF
TRBJ1-1,-,TRBV5-4,-,TGTGCCAGCAGCGTGGCGGGGGAGATGAACACTGAAGCTTTCTTT,CASSVAGEMNTEAFF
TRBJ1-1,-,TRBV9,-,TGTGCCAGCAGCGTAGGCGACACTGAAGCTTTCTTT,CASSVGDTEAFF
TRBJ2-7,-,TRBV6-5,-,TGTGCCAGCAGTTACTCCATCGGCCAGGGAATCTACGAGCAGTACTTC,CASSYSIGQGIYEQYF
TRBJ2-7,-,TRBV20-1,-,TGCGGCCTCGAGGATAATTACGAGCAGTACTTC,CGLEDNYEQYF
TRBJ1-1,TRBD1,TRBV5-1,-,TGCGCCAGCAGCCCCACAGGGACAGGGCCGAACACTGAAGCTTTCTTT,CASSPTGTGPNTEAFF
TRBJ2-5,TRBD2,TRBV2,-,TGTGCCAGCAGAGATGGGACTAGCGGAACAGCCCAGTACTTC,CASRDGTSGTAQYF
TRBJ1-5,-,TRBV9,few,TGTGCCAGCAGCACTCAGGGGACGGGGCAGCCCCAGCATTTT,CASSTQGTGQPQHF
TRBJ2-1,-,TRBV5-4,-,TGTGCCAGCAGCTCTCGCCAGGGGTCCTACAATGAGCAGTTCTTC,CASSSRQGSYNEQFF
TRBJ1-2,TRBD1,TRBV3-1/TRBV3-2,-,TGTGCCAGCAGCAGCGGGACAGGGATAGGTGGCTACACCTTC,CASSSGTGIGGYTF
TRBJ2-1,TRBD1,TRBV7-3,-,TGTGCCAGCACCCAGGGGGTCAGCTCCTACAATGAGCAGTTCTTC,CASTQGVSSYNEQFF
TRBJ1-2,-,TRBV20-1,-,TGCAGTGCTAGTCCGGTGGGGGCAAACTATGGCTACACCTTC,CSASPVGANYGYTF
TRBJ2-5,-,TRBV24-1,-,TGTGCCACCAGTGATCCCTCAGGCACGGGGGAGACCCAGTACTTC,CATSDPSGTGETQYF
TRBJ2-5,TRBD2,TRBV2,-,TGTGCCAGCACGGCTAGCGGTAGGCCTAGGACCCAGTACTTC,CASTASGRPRTQYF
TRBJ2-3,-,TRBV9,-,TGTGCCAGCAGCCCCCACCTTCTACCAGATACGCAGTATTTT,CASSPHLLPDTQYF
TRBJ1-2,TRBD1,TRBV9,-,TGTGCCAGCAGTGGCTCCGGGACAGGGGGCGTCTACACCTTC,CASSGSGTGGVYTF
TRBJ1-2,TRBD1,TRBV6-5,once,TGTGCCAGCAGTTACCGTGGGACAGATTATGGCTACACCTTC,CASSYRGTDYGYTF
TRBJ1-1,TRBD1,TRBV5-1,-,TGCGCCAGCAGGGGACAGGTGAACACTGAAGCTTTCTTT,CASRGQVNTEAFF
TRBJ1-1,-,TRBV19,-,TGTGCCAGTAGTATGGTGGGGGGTCTAACTGAAGCTTTCTTT,CASSMVGGLTEAFF
TRBJ2-2,-,TRBV28,once,TGTGCCAGCCAGGGGATCGGGGAGCTGTTTTTT,CASQGIGELFF
TRBJ1-1,TRBD1,TRBV2,few,TGTGCCAGCAGGACAGGGTATACTGAAGCTTTCTTT,CASRTGYTEAFF
TRBJ2-1,TRBD2,TRBV5-6,-,TGTGCCAGCAGCTTTCCGGGCGGGAGCCCTCACAATGAGCAGTTCTTC,CASSFPGGSPHNEQFF
TRBJ1-5,-,TRBV10-3,-,TGTGCCATCAGTGAGGGAGCGGGGGATAGCAATCAGCCCCAGCATTTT,CAISEGAGDSNQPQHF
TRBJ1-4,-,TRBV10-3,-,TGTGCCACCAAACCTATCCTGGCGGGCGATGAAAAACTGTTTTTT,CATKPILAGDEKLFF
TRBJ1-2,-,TRBV27,-,TGTGCCAGCGGGGGCGCCAACTATGGCTACACCTTC,CASGGANYGYTF
TRBJ1-5,-,TRBV4-2,-,TGTGCCAGCAGCCGGGGGGTACAGTCAAATCAGCCCCAGCATTTT,CASSRGVQSNQPQHF
TRBJ2-1,TRBD1,TRBV10-3,-,TGTGCCATCAGTGCCCAGGGGGCCTACAATGAGCAGTTCTTC,CAISAQGAYNEQFF
TRBJ2-7,TRBD1,TRBV28,-,TGTGCCAGCAGGGACAGGGTGGCCTACGAGCAGTACTTC,CASRDRVAYEQYF
TRBJ2-1,-,TRBV7-3,-,TGTGCCAGCAGGGTGGAGGGCTCCTACAATGAGCAGTTCTTC,CASRVEGSYNEQFF
TRBJ2-7,TRBD2,TRBV19,-,TGTGCCAGTAGTATGGGACTAGCGGCCCCCTACGAGCAGTACTTC,CASSMGLAAPYEQYF
TRBJ1-1,TRBD1,TRBV7-8,-,TGTGCCAGCAGCTTACAGGGGGCAAGAAACCCGATGAACACTGAAGCTTTCTTT,CASSLQGARNPMNTEAFF
TRBJ1-4,TRBD1,TRBV25-1,-,TGTGCCAGCAGTGAAGGGGGACAGGGGAATGAAAAACTGTTTTTT,CASSEGGQGNEKLFF
TRBJ2-2,-,TRBV27,few,TGTGCCAGCAGTCCGCAACCAGGGGCCGGGGAGCTGTTTTTT,CASSPQPGAGELFF
TRBJ1-2,-,TRBV6-5,-,TGTGCCAGCAGCTTAGCCCCCTCCTATGGCTACACCTTC,CASSLAPSYGYTF
TRBJ2-4,-,TRBV3-1/TRBV3-2,-,TGTGCCAGCAGGGACAGATTGGGCATTCAGTACTTC,CASRDRLGIQYF
TRBJ1-4,-,TRBV6-5,-,TGTGCCAGCAGTTACGCCCATCGGGCAACTAATGAAAAACTGTTTTTT,CASSYAHRATNEKLFF
TRBJ2-3,-,TRBV25-1,-,TGTGCCAGCAGTGCGGCAGGGCGGGGAAACACAGATACGCAGTATTTT,CASSAAGRGNTDTQYF
TRBJ1-2,-,TRBV6-2/TRBV6-3,-,TGTGCCAGCAGTTACTCGGCTGGCTACACCTTC,CASSYSAGYTF
TRBJ1-2,TRBD1,TRBV6-5,few,TGTGCCAGCAGTTACTCGGGACAGGGTCTTGGTGGCTACACCTTC,CASSYSGQGLGGYTF
TRBJ2-1,-,TRBV19,-,TGTGCCAGTAGTTTACCGGGAGCCCCCTTGAATGAGCAGTTCTTC,CASSLPGAPLNEQFF
TRBJ2-5,-,TRBV6-5,once,TGTGCCAGCAGTTTACAGGGTCGGGAGACCCAGTACTTC,CASSLQGRETQYF
TRBJ1-5,-,TRBV5-4,-,TGTGCCAGCAGCTTTAGCGGGAATCAGCCCCAGCATTTT,CASSFSGNQPQHF
TRBJ1-1,TRBD1,TRBV5-1,-,TGCGCCAGCAGCTGGGGGACAGGGATTGAAGCTTTCTTT,CASSWGTGIEAFF
TRBJ2-5,TRBD1,TRBV28,-,TGTGCCAGCACCCTGGGACAGCAAGAGACCCAGTACTTC,CASTLGQQETQYF